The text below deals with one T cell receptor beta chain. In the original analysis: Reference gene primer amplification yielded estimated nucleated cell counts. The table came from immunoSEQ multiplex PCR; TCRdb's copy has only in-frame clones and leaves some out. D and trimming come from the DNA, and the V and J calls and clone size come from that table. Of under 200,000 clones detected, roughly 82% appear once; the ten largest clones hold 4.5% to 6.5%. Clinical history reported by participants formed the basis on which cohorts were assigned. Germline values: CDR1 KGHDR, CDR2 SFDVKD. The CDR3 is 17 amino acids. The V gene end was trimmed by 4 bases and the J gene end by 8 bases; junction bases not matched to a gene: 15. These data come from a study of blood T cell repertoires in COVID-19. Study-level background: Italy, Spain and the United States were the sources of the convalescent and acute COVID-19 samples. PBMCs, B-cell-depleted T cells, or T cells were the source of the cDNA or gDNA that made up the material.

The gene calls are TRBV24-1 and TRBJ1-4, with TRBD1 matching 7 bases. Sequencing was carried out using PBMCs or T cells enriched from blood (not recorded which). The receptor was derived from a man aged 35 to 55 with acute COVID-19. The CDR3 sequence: CATSEGTSGTVGEKLFF. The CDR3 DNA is TGTGCCACCAGTGAAGGAACCTCCGGGACAGTAGGGGAAAAACTGTTTTTT.